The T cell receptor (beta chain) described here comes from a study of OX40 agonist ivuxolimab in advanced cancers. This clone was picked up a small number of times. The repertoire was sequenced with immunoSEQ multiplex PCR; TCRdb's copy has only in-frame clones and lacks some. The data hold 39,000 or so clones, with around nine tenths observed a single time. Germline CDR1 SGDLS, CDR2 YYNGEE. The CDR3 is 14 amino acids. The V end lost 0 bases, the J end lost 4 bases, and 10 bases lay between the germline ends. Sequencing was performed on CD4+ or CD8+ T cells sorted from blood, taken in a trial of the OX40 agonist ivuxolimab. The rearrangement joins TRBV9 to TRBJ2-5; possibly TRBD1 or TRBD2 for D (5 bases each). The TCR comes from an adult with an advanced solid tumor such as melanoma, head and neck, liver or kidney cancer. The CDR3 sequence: CASSVAGTLETQYF. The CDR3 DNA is TGTGCCAGCAGCGTAGCAGGGACCCTAGAGACCCAGTACTTC. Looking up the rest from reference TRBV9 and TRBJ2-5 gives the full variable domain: DSGVTQTPKHLITATGQRVTLRCSPRSGDLSVYWYQQSLDQGLQFLIQYYNGEERAKGNILERFSAQQFPDLHSELNLSSLELGDSALYFCASSVAGTLETQYFGPGTRLLVL.